A selection of T cell receptor beta chains follows, all from one sample in a study of T cells after yellow fever vaccination. TCRdb reanalysed the 5' RACE reads using MiXCR and keeps one entry per CDR3 protein. The sample lists about 320,000 distinct CDR3 sequences, 3.5% to 4.5% occurring once. This material consisted of PBMCs, taken 15 days after the yellow fever booster vaccination. These receptors all come from a man aged 18 to 35 who received the YFV17D yellow fever vaccine. The CDR3 runs from the conserved cysteine through the conserved F or W. Each record gives: D gene, V gene, clone size, J gene, CDR3 protein, CDR3 DNA. The D gene is left open where the match is weak. Clone size is not always given. Where it is, it says once, few, many or a class for expanded clones.

.,TRBV7-9,few,TRBJ1-1,CASSPYGENTEAFF,TGTGCCAGCTCCCCTTATGGGGAGAACACTGAAGCTTTCTTT
.,TRBV7-8,few,TRBJ2-5,CASSLVRRGPLPSQETQYF,TGTGCCAGCAGCTTAGTTCGGCGGGGGCCACTCCCATCACAAGAGACCCAGTACTTC
TRBD2,TRBV6-5,few,TRBJ2-3,CASSSLAGGFTDTQYF,TGTGCCAGCAGTTCCTTAGCGGGGGGGTTCACAGATACGCAGTATTTT
TRBD1,TRBV7-8,.,TRBJ1-2,CASSPRDSGNYGYTF,TGTGCCAGCAGCCCACGGGACAGTGGAAACTATGGCTACACCTTC
.,TRBV20-1,few,TRBJ2-4,CSADRDGFTQYF,TGCAGTGCTGACCGGGACGGGTTTACTCAGTACTTC
TRBD1,TRBV12-3/TRBV12-4,few,TRBJ2-5,CASIGTGRWETQYF,TGTGCCAGCATCGGGACAGGGCGTTGGGAGACCCAGTACTTC
.,TRBV15,few,TRBJ1-5,CATSRGGGGEQPQHF,TGTGCCACCAGCAGAGGCGGGGGGGGAGAGCAGCCCCAGCATTTT
.,TRBV6-2/TRBV6-3,.,TRBJ2-2,CASSYLGGGTGELFF,TGTGCCAGCAGTTACCTCGGCGGCGGAACCGGGGAGCTGTTTTTT
.,TRBV12-3/TRBV12-4,many,TRBJ2-7,CASSLGGLSSYEQYF,TGTGCCAGCAGTTTAGGGGGCCTAAGCTCCTACGAGCAGTACTTC
.,TRBV6-6,few,TRBJ2-4,CASIGAGPFYF,TGTGCCAGCATAGGGGCAGGTCCCTTTTACTTC
.,TRBV25-1,few,TRBJ1-2,CASSEWGGGHGYTF,TGTGCCAGCAGTGAATGGGGGGGCGGCCATGGCTACACCTTC
.,TRBV15,many,TRBJ1-5,CATSRPPLQGIGQPQHF,TGTGCCACCAGCCGACCCCCCCTACAGGGAATAGGTCAGCCCCAGCATTTT
.,TRBV27,.,TRBJ2-7,CASSLRGRGYEQYF,TGTGCCAGCAGTTTAAGGGGCAGGGGCTACGAGCAGTACTTC
TRBD1,TRBV30,many,TRBJ1-2,CAWSPLMGQGTYGYTF,TGTGCCTGGAGTCCCCTTATGGGACAGGGGACCTATGGCTACACCTTC
TRBD1,TRBV18,.,TRBJ2-3,CASSGQVSDTQYF,TGTGCCAGCTCAGGACAGGTTTCAGATACGCAGTATTTT
TRBD1,TRBV2,few,TRBJ2-3,CASSGDRGDTQYF,TGTGCCAGCAGTGGGGACAGGGGAGATACGCAGTATTTT
TRBD1,TRBV7-8,few,TRBJ1-2,CASSLGPGQGGYGYTF,TGTGCCAGCAGCTTAGGGCCGGGACAGGGAGGCTATGGCTACACCTTC
.,TRBV29-1,many,TRBJ1-2,CSVVMEPRRVYGYTF,TGCAGCGTTGTGATGGAGCCTAGGCGGGTCTATGGCTACACCTTC
TRBD1,TRBV27,many,TRBJ1-4,CASSISGTGPEKLFF,TGTGCCAGCAGTATATCCGGGACAGGGCCCGAAAAACTGTTTTTT
.,TRBV7-9,.,TRBJ2-1,CASSLGYGEQFF,TGTGCCAGCAGCTTGGGTTATGGGGAACAGTTCTTC
.,TRBV7-3,.,TRBJ2-5,CASSTGGAETQYF,TGTGCCAGCAGTACCGGGGGCGCAGAGACCCAGTACTTC
TRBD2,TRBV5-1,many,TRBJ2-5,CASSLLLAGAQETQYF,TGCGCCAGCAGCTTGCTCCTAGCGGGGGCTCAAGAGACCCAGTACTTC
.,TRBV29-1,many,TRBJ1-1,CSVGRGDTEAFF,TGCAGCGTTGGGCGGGGGGACACTGAAGCTTTCTTT
.,TRBV20-1,.,TRBJ1-2,CSARSSGQYGYTF,TGCAGTGCTAGATCCTCCGGACAGTATGGCTACACCTTC
TRBD2,TRBV29-1,many,TRBJ2-3,CSVAAGSSSPTDTQYF,TGCAGCGTGGCAGCGGGGAGCTCTTCACCCACAGATACGCAGTATTTT
TRBD1,TRBV20-1,few,TRBJ1-1,CSAPGGVRAEAFF,TGCAGTGCCCCAGGGGGCGTTCGCGCTGAAGCTTTCTTT
TRBD1,TRBV5-4,many,TRBJ1-1,CASSSPTTGGTEAFF,TGTGCCAGCAGCTCCCCTACTACAGGGGGCACTGAAGCTTTCTTT